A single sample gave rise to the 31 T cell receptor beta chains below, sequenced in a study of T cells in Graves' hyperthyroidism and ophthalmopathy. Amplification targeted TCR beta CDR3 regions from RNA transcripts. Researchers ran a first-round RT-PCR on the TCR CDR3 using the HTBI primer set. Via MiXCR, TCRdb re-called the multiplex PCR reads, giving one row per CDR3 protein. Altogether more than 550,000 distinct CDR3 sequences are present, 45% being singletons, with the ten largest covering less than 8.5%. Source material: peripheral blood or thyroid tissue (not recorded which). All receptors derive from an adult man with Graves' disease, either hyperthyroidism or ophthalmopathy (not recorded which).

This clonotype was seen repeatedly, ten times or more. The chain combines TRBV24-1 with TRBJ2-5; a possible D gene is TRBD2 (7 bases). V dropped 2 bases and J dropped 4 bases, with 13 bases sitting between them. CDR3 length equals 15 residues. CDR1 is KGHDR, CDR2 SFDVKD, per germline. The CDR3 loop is CATSDSAGEGETQYF. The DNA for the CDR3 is TGTGCCACCAGTGATTCAGCAGGGGAGGGAGAGACCCAGTACTTC.

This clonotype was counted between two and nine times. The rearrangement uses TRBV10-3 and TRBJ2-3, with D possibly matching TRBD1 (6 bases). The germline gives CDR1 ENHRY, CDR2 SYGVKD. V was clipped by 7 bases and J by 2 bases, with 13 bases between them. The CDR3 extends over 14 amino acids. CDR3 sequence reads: CAIKTTGFTDTQYF. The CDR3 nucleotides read TGTGCCATCAAAACGACAGGTTTCACAGATACGCAGTATTTT.

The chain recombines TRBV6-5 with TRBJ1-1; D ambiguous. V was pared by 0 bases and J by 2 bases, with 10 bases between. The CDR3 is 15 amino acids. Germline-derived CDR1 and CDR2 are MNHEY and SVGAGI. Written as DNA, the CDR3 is TGTGCCAGCAGTTACTCTTCGACAAGCAACACTGAAGCTTTCTTT. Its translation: CASSYSSTSNTEAFF.

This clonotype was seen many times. CDR3 sequence reads: CASSWTDEQYF. For the CDR3, the DNA is TGTGCCAGCAGCTGGACGGACGAGCAGTACTTC. The chain uses TRBV7-9 and TRBJ2-7; D is uncertain. From germline, CDR1 is SEHNR and CDR2 FQNEAQ (reference sequence). V was pared by 4 bases and J by 5 bases, with 6 bases between. The CDR3 loop spans 11 amino acids.

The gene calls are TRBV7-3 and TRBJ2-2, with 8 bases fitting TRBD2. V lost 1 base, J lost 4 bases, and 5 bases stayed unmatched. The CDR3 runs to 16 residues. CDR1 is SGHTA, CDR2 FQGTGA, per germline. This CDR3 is CASSLKAGGPTGELFF. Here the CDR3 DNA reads TGTGCCAGCAGCTTAAAGGCGGGGGGCCCCACCGGGGAGCTGTTTTTT.

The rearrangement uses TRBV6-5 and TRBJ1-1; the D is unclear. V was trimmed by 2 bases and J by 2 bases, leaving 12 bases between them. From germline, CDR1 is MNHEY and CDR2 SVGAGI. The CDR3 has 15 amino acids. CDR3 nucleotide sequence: TGTGCCAGCAGTTACCCTTTACAGCCCAACACTGAAGCTTTCTTT. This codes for CASSYPLQPNTEAFF.

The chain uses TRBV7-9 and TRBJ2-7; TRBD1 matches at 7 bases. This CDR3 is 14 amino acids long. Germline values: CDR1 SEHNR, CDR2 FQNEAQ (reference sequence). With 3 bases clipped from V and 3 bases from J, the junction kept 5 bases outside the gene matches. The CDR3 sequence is CASSLGDSYYEQYF. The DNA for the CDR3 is TGTGCCAGCAGCTTGGGGGACAGCTACTACGAGCAGTACTTC.

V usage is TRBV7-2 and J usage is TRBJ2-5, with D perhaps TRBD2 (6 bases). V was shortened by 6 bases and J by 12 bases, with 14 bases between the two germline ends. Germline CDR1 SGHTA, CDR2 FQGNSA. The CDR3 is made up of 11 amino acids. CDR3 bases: TGTGCCAGCAGTGAGGGGACGGGGGAGTACTTC. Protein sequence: CASSEGTGEYF.

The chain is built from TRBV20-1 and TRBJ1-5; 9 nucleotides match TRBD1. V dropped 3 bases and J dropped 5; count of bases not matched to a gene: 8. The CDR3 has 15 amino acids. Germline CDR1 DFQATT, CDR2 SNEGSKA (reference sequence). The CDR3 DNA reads TGCAGTGCTAGTTCACAGGGGGCTCATGATCAGCCCCAGCATTTT. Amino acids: CSASSQGAHDQPQHF.

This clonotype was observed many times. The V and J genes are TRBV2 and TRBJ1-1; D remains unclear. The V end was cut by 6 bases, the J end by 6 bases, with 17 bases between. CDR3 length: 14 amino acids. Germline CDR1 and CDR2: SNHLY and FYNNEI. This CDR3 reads CASRASGGEAEAFF. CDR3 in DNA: TGTGCCAGCAGAGCTTCGGGAGGCGAAGCTGAAGCTTTCTTT.

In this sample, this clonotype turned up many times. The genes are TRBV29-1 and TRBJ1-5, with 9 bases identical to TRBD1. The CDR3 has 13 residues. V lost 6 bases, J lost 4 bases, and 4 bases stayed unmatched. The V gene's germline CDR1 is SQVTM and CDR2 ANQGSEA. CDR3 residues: CSVGQGLNQPQHF. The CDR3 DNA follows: TGCAGCGTGGGACAGGGACTAAATCAGCCCCAGCATTTT.

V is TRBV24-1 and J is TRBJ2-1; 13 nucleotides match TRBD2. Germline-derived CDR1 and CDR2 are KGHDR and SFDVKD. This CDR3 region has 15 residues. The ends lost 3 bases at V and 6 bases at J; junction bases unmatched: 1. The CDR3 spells CATSDGLAGVNEQFF. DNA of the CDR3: TGTGCCACCAGTGATGGACTAGCGGGAGTCAATGAGCAGTTCTTC.

In DNA, the CDR3 is TGTGCCAGCAGCGCTCAGGGTCCCTCGGCGGACACCATATATTTT. Translating gives CASSAQGPSADTIYF. The chain carries TRBV11-2 and TRBJ1-3; the D gene is possibly TRBD1 (5 bases). The germline V gene has CDR1 SGHAT and CDR2 FQNNGV. The CDR3 contains 15 residues. The V end lost 5 bases, the J end lost 8 bases, and 19 bases lay between the germline ends.

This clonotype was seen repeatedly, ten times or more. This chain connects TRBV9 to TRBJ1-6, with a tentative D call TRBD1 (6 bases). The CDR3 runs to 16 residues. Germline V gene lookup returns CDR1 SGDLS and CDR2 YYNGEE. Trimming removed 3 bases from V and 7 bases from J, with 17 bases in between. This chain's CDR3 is CASSGNRAGGNSPLHF. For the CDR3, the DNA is TGTGCCAGCAGCGGGAACAGGGCTGGGGGAAATTCACCCCTCCACTTT.

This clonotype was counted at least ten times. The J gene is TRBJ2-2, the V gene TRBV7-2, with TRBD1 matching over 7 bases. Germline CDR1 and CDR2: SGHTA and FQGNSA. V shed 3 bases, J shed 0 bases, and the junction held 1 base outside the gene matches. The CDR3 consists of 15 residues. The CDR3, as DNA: TGTGCCAGCAGCTTGGGACAGCCGAACACCGGGGAGCTGTTTTTT. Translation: CASSLGQPNTGELFF.

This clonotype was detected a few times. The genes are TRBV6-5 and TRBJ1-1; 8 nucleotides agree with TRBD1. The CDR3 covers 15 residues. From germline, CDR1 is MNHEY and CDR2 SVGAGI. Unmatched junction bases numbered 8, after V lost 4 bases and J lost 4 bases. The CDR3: CASSLTGEKSTEAFF. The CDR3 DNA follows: TGTGCCAGCAGTTTGACAGGGGAGAAGAGCACTGAAGCTTTCTTT.

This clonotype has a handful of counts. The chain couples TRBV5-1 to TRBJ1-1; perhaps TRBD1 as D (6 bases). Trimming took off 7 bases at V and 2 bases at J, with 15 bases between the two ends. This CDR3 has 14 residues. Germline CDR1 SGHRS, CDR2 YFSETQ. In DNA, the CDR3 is TGCGCCAGCGGAATCACAGGGCTTAACACTGAAGCTTTCTTT. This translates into CASGITGLNTEAFF.

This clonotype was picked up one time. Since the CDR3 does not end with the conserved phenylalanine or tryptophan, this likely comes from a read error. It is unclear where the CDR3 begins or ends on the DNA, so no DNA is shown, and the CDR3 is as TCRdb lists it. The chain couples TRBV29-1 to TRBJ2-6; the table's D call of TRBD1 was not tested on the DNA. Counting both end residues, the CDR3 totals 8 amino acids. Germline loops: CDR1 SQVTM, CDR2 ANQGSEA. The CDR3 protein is CSVELGGL.

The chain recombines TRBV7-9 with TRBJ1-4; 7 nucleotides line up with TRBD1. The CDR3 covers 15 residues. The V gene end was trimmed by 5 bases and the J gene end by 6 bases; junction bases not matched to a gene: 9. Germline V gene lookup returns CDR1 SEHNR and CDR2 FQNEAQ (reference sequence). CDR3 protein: CASSQEGTADEKLFF. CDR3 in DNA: TGTGCCAGCAGCCAGGAAGGGACAGCGGATGAAAAACTGTTTTTT.

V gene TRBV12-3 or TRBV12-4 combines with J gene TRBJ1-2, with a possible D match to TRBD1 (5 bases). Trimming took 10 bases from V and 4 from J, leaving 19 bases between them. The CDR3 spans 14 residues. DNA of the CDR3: TGTGCCACCCATGGGGTAGGGGAGGGCTATGGCTACACCTTC. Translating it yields CATHGVGEGYGYTF.

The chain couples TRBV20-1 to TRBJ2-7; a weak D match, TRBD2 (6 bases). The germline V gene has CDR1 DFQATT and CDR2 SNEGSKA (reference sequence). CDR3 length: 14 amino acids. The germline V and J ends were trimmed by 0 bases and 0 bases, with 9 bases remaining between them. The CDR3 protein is CSARDPRGSYEQYF. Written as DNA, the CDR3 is TGCAGTGCTAGAGATCCGCGGGGCTCCTACGAGCAGTACTTC.

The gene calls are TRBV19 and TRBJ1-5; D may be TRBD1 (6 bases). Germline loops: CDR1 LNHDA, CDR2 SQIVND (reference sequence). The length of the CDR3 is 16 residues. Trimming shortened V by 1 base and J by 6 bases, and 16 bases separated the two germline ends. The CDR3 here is CASSIGAGVFIQPQHF. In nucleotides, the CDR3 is TGTGCCAGTAGTATAGGAGCAGGGGTTTTCATTCAGCCCCAGCATTTT.

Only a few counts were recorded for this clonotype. The DNA of the CDR3 is TGCAGTGCTAGAGATGTGAACACCGGGGAGCTGTTTTTT. Encoded protein: CSARDVNTGELFF. V is TRBV20-1 and J is TRBJ2-2, with unresolved D. CDR3 size: 13 residues. Germline V gene sequence: CDR1 DFQATT, CDR2 SNEGSKA (reference sequence). V shed 0 bases and J shed 1 base, with 3 bases lying between them.

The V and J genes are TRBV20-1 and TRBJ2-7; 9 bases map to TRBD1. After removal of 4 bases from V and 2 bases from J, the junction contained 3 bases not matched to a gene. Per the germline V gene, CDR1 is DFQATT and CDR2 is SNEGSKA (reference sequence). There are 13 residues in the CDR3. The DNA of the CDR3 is TGCAGTGCTATTAGGACAGGGGCCTACGAGCAGTACTTC. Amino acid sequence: CSAIRTGAYEQYF.

CDR3 residues: CSETGQRQYF. The CDR3 DNA sequence: TGCAGTGAGACAGGGCAAAGGCAGTACTTC. This chain uses TRBV20-1 with TRBJ2-7; 7 bases fit TRBD1. The CDR3 totals 10 residues. Germline loops: CDR1 DFQATT, CDR2 SNEGSKA (reference sequence). Unmatched junction bases numbered 6, after V lost 7 bases and J lost 9 bases.

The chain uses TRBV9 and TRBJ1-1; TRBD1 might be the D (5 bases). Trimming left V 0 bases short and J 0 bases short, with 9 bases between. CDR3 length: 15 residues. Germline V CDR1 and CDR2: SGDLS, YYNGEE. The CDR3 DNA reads TGTGCCAGCAGCGTAGGTCAGGGCGTGAACACTGAAGCTTTCTTT. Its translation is CASSVGQGVNTEAFF.

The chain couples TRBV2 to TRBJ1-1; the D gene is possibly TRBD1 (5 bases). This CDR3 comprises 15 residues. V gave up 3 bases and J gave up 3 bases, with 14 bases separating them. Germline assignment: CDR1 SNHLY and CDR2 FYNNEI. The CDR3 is CASSERAQGYTEAFF. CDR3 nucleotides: TGTGCCAGCAGTGAGAGGGCGCAGGGTTACACTGAAGCTTTCTTT.

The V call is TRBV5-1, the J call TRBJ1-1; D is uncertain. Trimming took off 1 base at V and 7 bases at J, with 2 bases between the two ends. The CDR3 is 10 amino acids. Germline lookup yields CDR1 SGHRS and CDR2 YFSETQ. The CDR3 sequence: CASSLNEAFF. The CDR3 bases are TGCGCCAGCAGCTTGAATGAAGCTTTCTTT.

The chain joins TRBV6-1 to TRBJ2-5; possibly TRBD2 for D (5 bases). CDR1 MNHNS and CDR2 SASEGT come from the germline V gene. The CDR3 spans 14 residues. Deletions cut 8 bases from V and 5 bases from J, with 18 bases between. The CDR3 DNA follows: TGTGCCAGCGTAAGCGAGAGGGCCAAGGAGACCCAGTACTTC. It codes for CASVSERAKETQYF.

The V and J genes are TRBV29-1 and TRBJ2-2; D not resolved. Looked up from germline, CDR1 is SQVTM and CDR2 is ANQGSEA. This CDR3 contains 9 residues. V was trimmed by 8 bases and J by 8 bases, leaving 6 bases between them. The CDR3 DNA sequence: TGCAGCACGAGAGGGGAGCTGTTTTTT. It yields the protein CSTRGELFF.

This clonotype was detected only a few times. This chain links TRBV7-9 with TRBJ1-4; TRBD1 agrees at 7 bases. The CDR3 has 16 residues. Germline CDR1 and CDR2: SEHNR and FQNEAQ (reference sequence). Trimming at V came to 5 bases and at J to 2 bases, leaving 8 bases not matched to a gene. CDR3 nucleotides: TGTGCCAGCAGCCTACGACAGGGTTGGACTAATGAAAAACTGTTTTTT. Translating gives CASSLRQGWTNEKLFF.